This T cell receptor (beta chain) comes out of a study of T cell repertoires in cytomegalovirus infection. About this clonotype itself: The target antigen is unknown.

TCRdb re-called the reads with MiXCR, one entry per CDR3 protein. Of approximately 630,000 distinct CDR3 sequences listed, roughly 24% were seen once; the top ten hold around 7.6%. V dropped 5 bases and J dropped 2 bases, with 12 bases sitting between them. The germline V gene has CDR1 SEHNR and CDR2 FQNEAQ (reference sequence). There are 14 residues in the CDR3. Study-wide results and caveats: Frequencies of public TCR beta families were cumulated, and this identified carriers of CMV plus the relevant HLA. There were HLA-C-restricted CMV-specific TCR beta clonotypes dominating the ex vivo response.

The J gene is TRBJ1-2, the V gene TRBV7-9; unclear D gene. Sequenced input: CD8+ T cells from PBMCs. The sequence came from a human donor in good health (CMV status not recorded). Some clones in this sample may be carry-over from other donors' samples. Written as DNA, the CDR3 is TGTGCCAGCAGCCATTGGACGGAGAACTATGGCTACACCTTC. Protein: CASSHWTENYGYTF.